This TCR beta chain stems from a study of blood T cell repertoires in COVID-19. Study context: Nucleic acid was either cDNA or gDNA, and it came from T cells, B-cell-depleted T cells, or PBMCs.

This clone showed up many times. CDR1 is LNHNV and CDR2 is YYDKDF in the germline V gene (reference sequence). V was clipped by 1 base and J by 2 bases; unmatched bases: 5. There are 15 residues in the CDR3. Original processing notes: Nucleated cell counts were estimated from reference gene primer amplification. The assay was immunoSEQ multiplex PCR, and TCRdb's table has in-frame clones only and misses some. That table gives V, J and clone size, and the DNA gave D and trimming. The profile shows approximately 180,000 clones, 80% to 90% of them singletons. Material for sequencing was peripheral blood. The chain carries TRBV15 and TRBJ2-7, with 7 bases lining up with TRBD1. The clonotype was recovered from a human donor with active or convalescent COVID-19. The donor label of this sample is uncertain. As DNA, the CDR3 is TGTGCCACCAGCAGAGCAGTACAGGGGACCTACGAGCAGTACTTC. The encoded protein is CATSRAVQGTYEQYF.